This is a list of T cell receptor beta chains from one sample in a study of siplizumab effects on memory and regulatory T cells. Here immunoSEQ multiplex PCR was the method, and the copy in TCRdb shows in-frame clones only, minus some. The profile shows about 100,000 clones, about 95% of them singletons. Sequenced input: non-Treg CD4+ T cells sorted from blood. These TCRs come from a human donor in good health. Both conserved end residues are part of each CDR3. Fields, in order: J gene, clone size, D gene, V gene, CDR3 protein, CDR3 DNA. D genes are given only for firm matches. Size is stated for part of the rows, as once, few or many counts, or as a class when the clone is expanded.

J gene: TRBJ2-7; clone size: -; D gene: -; V gene: TRBV11-2; CDR3 protein: CASSLPGLRAYEQYF; CDR3 DNA: TGTGCCAGCAGCCTTCCGGGACTTCGGGCTTACGAGCAGTACTTC
J gene: TRBJ1-6; clone size: once; D gene: -; V gene: TRBV2; CDR3 protein: CASSEELGSPLHF; CDR3 DNA: TGTGCCAGCAGTGAGGAACTCGGGTCACCCCTCCACTTT
J gene: TRBJ2-3; clone size: -; D gene: TRBD1; V gene: TRBV2; CDR3 protein: CASSVGSGGKVSDTQYF; CDR3 DNA: TGTGCCAGCAGTGTGGGGTCAGGGGGCAAGGTATCAGATACGCAGTATTTT
J gene: TRBJ2-7; clone size: -; D gene: -; V gene: TRBV9; CDR3 protein: CASSPGTPTGGEQYF; CDR3 DNA: TGTGCCAGCAGCCCAGGGACACCAACGGGGGGCGAGCAGTACTTC
J gene: TRBJ2-3; clone size: -; D gene: -; V gene: TRBV19; CDR3 protein: CASSILTGRKTDTQYF; CDR3 DNA: TGTGCCAGTAGTATATTAACAGGGAGGAAGACAGATACGCAGTATTTT
J gene: TRBJ1-1; clone size: -; D gene: -; V gene: TRBV2; CDR3 protein: CAISPGTGGMNTEAFF; CDR3 DNA: TGTGCCATCTCCCCCGGGACCGGGGGGATGAACACTGAAGCTTTCTTT
J gene: TRBJ2-3; clone size: once; D gene: TRBD1; V gene: TRBV5-1; CDR3 protein: CASSPQTGGSTDTQYF; CDR3 DNA: TGCGCCAGCAGCCCCCAGACAGGGGGATCCACAGATACGCAGTATTTT
J gene: TRBJ1-4; clone size: -; D gene: -; V gene: TRBV7-9; CDR3 protein: CASSRDSEKLFF; CDR3 DNA: TGTGCCAGCAGCCGGGACTCCGAAAAACTGTTTTTT
J gene: TRBJ1-5; clone size: -; D gene: -; V gene: TRBV29-1; CDR3 protein: CSVESNQPQHF; CDR3 DNA: TGCAGCGTTGAGAGCAATCAGCCCCAGCATTTT
J gene: TRBJ2-7; clone size: -; D gene: TRBD2; V gene: TRBV7-3; CDR3 protein: CASSSTGTNYEQYF; CDR3 DNA: TGTGCCAGCAGCAGCACCGGGACTAACTACGAGCAGTACTTC
J gene: TRBJ2-6; clone size: once; D gene: -; V gene: TRBV27; CDR3 protein: CASSWSLGGAGANVLTF; CDR3 DNA: TGTGCCAGCAGCTGGTCCCTCGGGGGCGCGGGGGCCAACGTCCTGACTTTC
J gene: TRBJ2-5; clone size: -; D gene: -; V gene: TRBV7-8; CDR3 protein: CASSLLSRRETQYF; CDR3 DNA: TGTGCCAGCAGCTTGTTATCAAGACGGGAGACCCAGTACTTC
J gene: TRBJ2-7; clone size: -; D gene: TRBD2; V gene: TRBV4-1; CDR3 protein: CASSQDRLAGGVGQYF; CDR3 DNA: TGCGCCAGCAGCCAAGATCGCCTAGCGGGGGGGGTTGGGCAGTACTTC
J gene: TRBJ2-3; clone size: -; D gene: -; V gene: TRBV6-9; CDR3 protein: CASEVHFTDTQYF; CDR3 DNA: TGTGCCAGCGAGGTCCATTTCACAGATACGCAGTATTTT
J gene: TRBJ1-2; clone size: -; D gene: -; V gene: TRBV19; CDR3 protein: CASSIGVGYGYTF; CDR3 DNA: TGTGCCAGTAGTATAGGGGTGGGCTATGGCTACACCTTC
J gene: TRBJ2-7; clone size: -; D gene: TRBD1; V gene: TRBV10-3; CDR3 protein: CAIGTGGYEQYF; CDR3 DNA: TGTGCCATAGGGACAGGGGGCTACGAGCAGTACTTC
J gene: TRBJ1-5; clone size: once; D gene: -; V gene: TRBV7-9; CDR3 protein: CASSPRGGQGLVAQHF; CDR3 DNA: TGTGCCAGCAGCCCAAGGGGTGGACAAGGCCTGGTGGCCCAGCATTTT
J gene: TRBJ1-3; clone size: -; D gene: -; V gene: TRBV10-2; CDR3 protein: CASSDYRGNTIYF; CDR3 DNA: TGCGCCAGCAGTGATTACAGAGGAAACACCATATATTTT
J gene: TRBJ1-5; clone size: -; D gene: -; V gene: TRBV19; CDR3 protein: CASTGRYYQPQHF; CDR3 DNA: TGTGCCAGTACTGGGCGGTATTATCAGCCCCAGCATTTT
J gene: TRBJ2-7; clone size: -; D gene: TRBD2; V gene: TRBV2; CDR3 protein: CASSSLAGGLDEQYF; CDR3 DNA: TGTGCCAGCAGCTCACTAGCGGGAGGATTAGACGAGCAGTACTTC
J gene: TRBJ2-1; clone size: -; D gene: TRBD2; V gene: TRBV6-1; CDR3 protein: CASSEFAGAYNEQFF; CDR3 DNA: TGTGCCAGCAGTGAATTCGCGGGGGCCTACAATGAGCAGTTCTTC
J gene: TRBJ2-3; clone size: once; D gene: TRBD2; V gene: TRBV5-1; CDR3 protein: CASSTGLAGADTQYF; CDR3 DNA: TGCGCCAGCAGCACGGGACTAGCGGGAGCGGATACGCAGTATTTT
J gene: TRBJ2-1; clone size: -; D gene: TRBD1; V gene: TRBV15; CDR3 protein: CATSRDRDHNEQFF; CDR3 DNA: TGTGCCACCAGCAGGGACAGGGACCACAATGAGCAGTTCTTC
J gene: TRBJ2-3; clone size: -; D gene: TRBD1; V gene: TRBV19; CDR3 protein: CASSPRPGQGATDTQYF; CDR3 DNA: TGTGCCAGTAGTCCTCGCCCGGGACAGGGGGCAACAGATACGCAGTATTTT
J gene: TRBJ2-5; clone size: -; D gene: -; V gene: TRBV6-1; CDR3 protein: CASSNTETTQYF; CDR3 DNA: TGTGCCAGCAGTAATACAGAAACGACCCAGTACTTC
J gene: TRBJ2-6; clone size: once; D gene: TRBD2; V gene: TRBV5-1; CDR3 protein: CASSLEASGSISGANVLTF; CDR3 DNA: TGCGCCAGCAGCTTGGAAGCTAGCGGGAGTATCTCTGGGGCCAACGTCCTGACTTTC
J gene: TRBJ2-7; clone size: -; D gene: TRBD1; V gene: TRBV6-1; CDR3 protein: CASSEARQGGLYEQYF; CDR3 DNA: TGTGCCAGCAGTGAAGCGCGACAGGGGGGTTTGTACGAGCAGTACTTC
J gene: TRBJ2-3; clone size: -; D gene: TRBD2; V gene: TRBV5-8; CDR3 protein: CASSHRRLAADTQYF; CDR3 DNA: TGTGCCAGCAGCCATCGCAGACTAGCGGCAGATACGCAGTATTTT
J gene: TRBJ1-1; clone size: -; D gene: TRBD1; V gene: TRBV6-6; CDR3 protein: CASSRIFGTGDTEAFF; CDR3 DNA: TGTGCCAGCAGCCGGATATTTGGGACAGGGGACACTGAAGCTTTCTTT